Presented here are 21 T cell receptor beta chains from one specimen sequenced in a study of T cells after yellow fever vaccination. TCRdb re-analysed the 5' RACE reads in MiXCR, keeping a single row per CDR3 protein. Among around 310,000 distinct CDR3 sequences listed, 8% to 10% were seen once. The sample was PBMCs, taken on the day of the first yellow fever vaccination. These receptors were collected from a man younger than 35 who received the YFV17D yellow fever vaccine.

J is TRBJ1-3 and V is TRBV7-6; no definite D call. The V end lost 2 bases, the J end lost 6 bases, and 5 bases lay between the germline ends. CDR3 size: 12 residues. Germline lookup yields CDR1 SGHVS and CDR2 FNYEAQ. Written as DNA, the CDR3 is TGTGCCAGCAGCTTAAACGAAAACACCATATATTTT. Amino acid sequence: CASSLNENTIYF.

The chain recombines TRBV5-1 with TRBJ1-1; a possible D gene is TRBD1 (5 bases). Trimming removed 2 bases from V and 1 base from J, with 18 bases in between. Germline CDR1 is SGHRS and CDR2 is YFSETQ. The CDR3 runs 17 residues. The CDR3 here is CASSLGSGGRANTEAFF. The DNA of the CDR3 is TGCGCCAGCAGCTTAGGGAGTGGTGGCAGGGCGAACACTGAAGCTTTCTTT.

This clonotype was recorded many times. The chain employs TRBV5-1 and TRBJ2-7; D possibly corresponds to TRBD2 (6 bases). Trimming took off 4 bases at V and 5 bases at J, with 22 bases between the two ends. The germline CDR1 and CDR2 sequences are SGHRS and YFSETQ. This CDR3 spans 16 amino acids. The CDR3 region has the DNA TGCGCCAGCAGCCCAATGCCGGGACTCCCCAAAAACGAGCAGTACTTC. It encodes CASSPMPGLPKNEQYF.

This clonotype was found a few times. The CDR3 DNA is TGTGCCAGCAGCTCTATCGGGAACACCGGGGAGCTGTTTTTT. This codes for CASSSIGNTGELFF. This chain uses TRBV21-1 with TRBJ2-2. TRBV21-1 represents a pseudogene. This CDR3 region has 14 residues.

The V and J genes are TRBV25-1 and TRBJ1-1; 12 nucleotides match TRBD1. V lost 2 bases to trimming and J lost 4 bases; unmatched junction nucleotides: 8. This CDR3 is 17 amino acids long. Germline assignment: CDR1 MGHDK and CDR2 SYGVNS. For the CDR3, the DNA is TGTGCCAGCAGTGAAGAAGGGGGGACAGGGGGCGTCACTGAAGCTTTCTTT. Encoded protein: CASSEEGGTGGVTEAFF.

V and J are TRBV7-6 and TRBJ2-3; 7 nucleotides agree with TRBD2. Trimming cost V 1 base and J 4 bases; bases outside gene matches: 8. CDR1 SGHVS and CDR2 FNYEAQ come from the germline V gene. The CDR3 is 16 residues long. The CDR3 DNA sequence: TGTGCCAGCAGCTTAGTGCAGGCCCGGGGGGCAGATACGCAGTATTTT. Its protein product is CASSLVQARGADTQYF.

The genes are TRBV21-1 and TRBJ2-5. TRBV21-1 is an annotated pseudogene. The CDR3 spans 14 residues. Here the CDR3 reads CASSKEDHQETQYF. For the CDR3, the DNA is TGTGCCAGCAGCAAAGAGGACCATCAAGAGACCCAGTACTTC.

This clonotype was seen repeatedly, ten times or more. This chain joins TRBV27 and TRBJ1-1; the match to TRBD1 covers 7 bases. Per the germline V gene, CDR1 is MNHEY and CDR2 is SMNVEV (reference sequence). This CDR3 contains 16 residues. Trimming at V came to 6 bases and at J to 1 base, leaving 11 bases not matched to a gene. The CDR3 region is CASSPARRDRNTEAFF. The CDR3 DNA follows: TGTGCCAGCAGCCCCGCCCGCCGGGACAGGAACACTGAAGCTTTCTTT.

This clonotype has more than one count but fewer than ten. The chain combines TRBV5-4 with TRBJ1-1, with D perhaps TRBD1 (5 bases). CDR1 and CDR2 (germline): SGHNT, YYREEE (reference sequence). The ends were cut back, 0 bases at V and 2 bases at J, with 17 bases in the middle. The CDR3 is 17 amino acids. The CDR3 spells CASSLGGSLYLNTEAFF. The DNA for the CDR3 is TGTGCCAGCAGCTTGGGGGGGTCCTTATACCTAAACACTGAAGCTTTCTTT.

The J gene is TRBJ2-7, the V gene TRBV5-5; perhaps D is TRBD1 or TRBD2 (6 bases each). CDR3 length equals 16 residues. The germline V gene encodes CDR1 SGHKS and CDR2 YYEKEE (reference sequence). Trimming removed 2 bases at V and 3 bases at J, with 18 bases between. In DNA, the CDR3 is TGTGCCAGCAGCTTTAAAACCGCGGGACACCTCTACGAGCAGTACTTC. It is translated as CASSFKTAGHLYEQYF. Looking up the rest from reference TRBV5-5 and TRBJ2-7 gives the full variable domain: DAGVTQSPTHLIKTRGQQVTLRCSPISGHKSVSWYQQVLGQGPQFIFQYYEKEERGRGNFPDRFSARQFPNYSSELNVNALLLGDSALYLCASSFKTAGHLYEQYFGPGTRLTVT.

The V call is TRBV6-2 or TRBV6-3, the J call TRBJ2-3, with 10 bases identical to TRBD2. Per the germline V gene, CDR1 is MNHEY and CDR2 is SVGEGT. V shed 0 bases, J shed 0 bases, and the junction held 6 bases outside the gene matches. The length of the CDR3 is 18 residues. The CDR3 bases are TGTGCCAGCAGTTACTCCCGGACTAGCGGCCCTAGCACAGATACGCAGTATTTT. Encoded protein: CASSYSRTSGPSTDTQYF.

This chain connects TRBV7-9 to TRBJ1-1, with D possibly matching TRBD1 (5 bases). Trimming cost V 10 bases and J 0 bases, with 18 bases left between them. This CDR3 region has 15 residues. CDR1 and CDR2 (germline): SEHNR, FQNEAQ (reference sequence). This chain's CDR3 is CATTPPRGVNTEAFF. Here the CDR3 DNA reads TGTGCCACTACCCCGCCCCGGGGGGTGAACACTGAAGCTTTCTTT.

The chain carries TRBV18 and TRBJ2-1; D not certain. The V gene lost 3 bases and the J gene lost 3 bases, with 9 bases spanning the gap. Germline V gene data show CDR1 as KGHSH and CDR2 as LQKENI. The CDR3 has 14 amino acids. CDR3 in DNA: TGTGCCAGCTCACCCCAGTCGGACTACAATGAGCAGTTCTTC. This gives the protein CASSPQSDYNEQFF.

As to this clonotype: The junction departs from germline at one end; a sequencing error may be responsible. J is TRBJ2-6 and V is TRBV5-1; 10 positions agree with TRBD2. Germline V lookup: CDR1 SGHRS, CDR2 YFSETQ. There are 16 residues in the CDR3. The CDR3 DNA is TGCGCCTGCAGGACTAGCGGTTACTCTGGGGCCAACGTCCTGACTTTC. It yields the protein CACRTSGYSGANVLTF.

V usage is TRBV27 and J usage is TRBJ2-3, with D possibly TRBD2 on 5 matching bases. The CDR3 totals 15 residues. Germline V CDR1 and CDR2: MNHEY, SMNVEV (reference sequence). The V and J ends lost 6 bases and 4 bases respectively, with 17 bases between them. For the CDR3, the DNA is TGTGCCAGCAGAACGAGGCCTAGCTCCCCAGATACGCAGTATTTT. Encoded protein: CASRTRPSSPDTQYF.

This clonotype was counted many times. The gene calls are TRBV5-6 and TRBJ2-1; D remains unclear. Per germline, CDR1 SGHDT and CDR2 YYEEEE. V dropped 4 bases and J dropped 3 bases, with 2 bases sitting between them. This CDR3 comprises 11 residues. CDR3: CASSHYNEQFF. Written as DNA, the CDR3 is TGTGCCAGCAGCCACTACAATGAGCAGTTCTTC. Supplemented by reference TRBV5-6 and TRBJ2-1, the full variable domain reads DAGVTQSPTHLIKTRGQQVTLRCSPKSGHDTVSWYQQALGQGPQFIFQYYEEEERQRGNFPDRFSGHQFPNYSSELNVNALLLGDSALYLCASSHYNEQFFGPGTRLTVL.

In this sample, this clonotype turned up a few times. CDR3 amino acids: CASSLDGQGGVNEQFF. In nucleotides, the CDR3 is TGCGCCAGCAGCTTGGACGGACAGGGGGGGGTCAATGAGCAGTTCTTC. V is TRBV5-1 and J is TRBJ2-1, with TRBD1 matching over 10 bases. After removal of 0 bases from V and 6 bases from J, the junction contained 6 bases not matched to a gene. This CDR3 spans 16 amino acids. The germline V gene encodes CDR1 SGHRS and CDR2 YFSETQ.

CDR3 amino acids: CASSFGGARDTQYF. The CDR3 nucleotides are TGTGCCAGCAGCTTCGGGGGGGCCAGAGATACGCAGTATTTT. This chain connects TRBV7-2 to TRBJ2-3; 8 positions agree with TRBD2. Germline loops: CDR1 SGHTA, CDR2 FQGNSA. The junction had 4 bases not matched to a gene; V was cut back by 3 bases and J by 5 bases. CDR3 length equals 14 residues.

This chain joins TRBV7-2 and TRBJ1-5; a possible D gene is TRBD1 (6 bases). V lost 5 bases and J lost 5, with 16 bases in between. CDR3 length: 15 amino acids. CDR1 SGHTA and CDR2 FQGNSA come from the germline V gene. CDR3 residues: CASSLWGRGHQPQHF. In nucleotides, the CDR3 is TGTGCCAGCAGCCTATGGGGGCGGGGGCATCAGCCCCAGCATTTT.

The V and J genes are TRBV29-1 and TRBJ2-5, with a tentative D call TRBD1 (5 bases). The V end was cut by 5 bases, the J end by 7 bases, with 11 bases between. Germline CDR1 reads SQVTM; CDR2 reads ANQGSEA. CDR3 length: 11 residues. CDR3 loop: CSVRTQGTQYF. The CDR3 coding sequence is TGCAGCGTTAGGACCCAGGGGACCCAGTACTTC.

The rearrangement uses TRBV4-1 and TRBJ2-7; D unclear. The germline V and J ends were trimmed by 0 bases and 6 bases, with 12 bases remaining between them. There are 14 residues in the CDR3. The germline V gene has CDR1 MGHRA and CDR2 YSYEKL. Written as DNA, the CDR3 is TGCGCCAGCAGCCAAGAGCCGGTGTCGGGCGAGCAGTACGTC. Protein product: CASSQEPVSGEQYV.